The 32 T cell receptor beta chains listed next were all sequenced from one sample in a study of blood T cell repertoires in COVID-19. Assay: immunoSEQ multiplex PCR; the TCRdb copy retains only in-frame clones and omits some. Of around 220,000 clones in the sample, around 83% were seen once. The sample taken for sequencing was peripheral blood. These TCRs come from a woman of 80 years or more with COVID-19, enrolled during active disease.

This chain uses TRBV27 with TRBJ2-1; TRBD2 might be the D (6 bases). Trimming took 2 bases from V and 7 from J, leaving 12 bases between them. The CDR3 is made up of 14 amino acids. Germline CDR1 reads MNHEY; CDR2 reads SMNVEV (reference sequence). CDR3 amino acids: CASSLGGSLNEQFF. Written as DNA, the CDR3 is TGTGCCAGCAGTTTAGGGGGGTCCCTAAATGAGCAGTTCTTC.

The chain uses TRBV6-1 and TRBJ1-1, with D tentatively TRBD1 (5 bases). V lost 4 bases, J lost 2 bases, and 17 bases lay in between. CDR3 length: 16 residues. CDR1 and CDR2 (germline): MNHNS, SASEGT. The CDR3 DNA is TGTGCCAGCAGTGGTCGTAGGGGCAGGGCCAACACTGAAGCTTTCTTT. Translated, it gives CASSGRRGRANTEAFF.

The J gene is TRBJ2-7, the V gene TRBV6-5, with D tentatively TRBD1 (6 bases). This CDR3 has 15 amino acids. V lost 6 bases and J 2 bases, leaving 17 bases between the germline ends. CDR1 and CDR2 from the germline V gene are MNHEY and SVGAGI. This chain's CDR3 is CASSVGTLLTYEQYF. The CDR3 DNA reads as TGTGCCAGCAGCGTCGGGACACTCTTGACCTACGAGCAGTACTTC.

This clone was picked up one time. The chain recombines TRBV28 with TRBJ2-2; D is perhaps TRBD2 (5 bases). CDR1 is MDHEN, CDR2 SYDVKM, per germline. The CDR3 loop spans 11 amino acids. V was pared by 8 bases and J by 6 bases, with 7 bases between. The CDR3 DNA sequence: TGTGCCAGCGCGGGCGCCGGGGAGCTGTTTTTT. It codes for CASAGAGELFF.

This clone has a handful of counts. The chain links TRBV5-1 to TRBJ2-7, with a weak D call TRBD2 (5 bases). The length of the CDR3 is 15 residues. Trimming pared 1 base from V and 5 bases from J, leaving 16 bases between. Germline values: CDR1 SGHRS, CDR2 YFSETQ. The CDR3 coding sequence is TGCGCCAGCAGCTTGATGCCGGGAATCAGCAACGAGCAGTACTTC. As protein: CASSLMPGISNEQYF.

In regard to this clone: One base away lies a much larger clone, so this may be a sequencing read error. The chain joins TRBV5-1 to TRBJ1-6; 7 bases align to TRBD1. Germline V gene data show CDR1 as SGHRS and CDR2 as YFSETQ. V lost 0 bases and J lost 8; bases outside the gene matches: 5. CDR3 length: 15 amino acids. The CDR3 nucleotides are TGCGCCAGCAGCTTGGCCGACAGGGATCATTCACCCCTCCACTTT. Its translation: CASSLADRDHSPLHF.

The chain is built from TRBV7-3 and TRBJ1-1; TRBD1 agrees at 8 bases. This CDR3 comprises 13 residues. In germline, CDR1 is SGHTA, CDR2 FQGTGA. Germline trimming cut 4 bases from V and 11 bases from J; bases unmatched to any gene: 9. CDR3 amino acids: CASSSSGGVGAFF. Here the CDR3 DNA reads TGTGCCAGCAGCTCTTCAGGGGGCGTCGGGGCTTTCTTT.

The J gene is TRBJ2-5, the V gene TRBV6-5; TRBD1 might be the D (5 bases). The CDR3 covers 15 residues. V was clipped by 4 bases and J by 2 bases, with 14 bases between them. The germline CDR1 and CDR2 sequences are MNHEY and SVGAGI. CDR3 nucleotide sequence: TGTGCCAGCAGTTCCCCTCGGGCAGGGCAAGAGACCCAGTACTTC. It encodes CASSSPRAGQETQYF.

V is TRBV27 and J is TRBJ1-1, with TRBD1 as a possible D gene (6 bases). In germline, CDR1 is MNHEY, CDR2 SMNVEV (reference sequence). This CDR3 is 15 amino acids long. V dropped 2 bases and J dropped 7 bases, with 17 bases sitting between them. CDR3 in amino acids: CASSLGRRGSSEAFF. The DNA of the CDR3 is TGTGCCAGCAGTTTAGGTCGCAGGGGTTCAAGTGAAGCTTTCTTT.

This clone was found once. The CDR3 loop is CASSLAGGLGNEQFF. The CDR3, as DNA: TGCGCCAGCAGCTTGGCTGGGGGCCTGGGCAATGAGCAGTTCTTC. The rearrangement joins TRBV5-1 to TRBJ2-1, with D perhaps TRBD1 (6 bases). Germline CDR1 reads SGHRS; CDR2 reads YFSETQ. Trimming shortened V by 0 bases and J by 6 bases, and 13 bases separated the two germline ends. The CDR3 spans 15 residues.

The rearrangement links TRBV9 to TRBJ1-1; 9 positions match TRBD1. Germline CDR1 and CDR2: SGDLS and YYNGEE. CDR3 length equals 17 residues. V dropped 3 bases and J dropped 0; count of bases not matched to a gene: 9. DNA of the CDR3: TGTGCCAGCAGCGCCGAGGGACAGGGAGGGATGAACACTGAAGCTTTCTTT. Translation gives CASSAEGQGGMNTEAFF.

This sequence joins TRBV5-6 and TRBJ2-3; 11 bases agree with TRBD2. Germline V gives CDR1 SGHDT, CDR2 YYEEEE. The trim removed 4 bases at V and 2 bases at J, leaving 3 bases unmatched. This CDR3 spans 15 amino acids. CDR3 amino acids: CASSRLAGPTDTQYF. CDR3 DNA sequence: TGTGCCAGCAGCCGACTAGCGGGACCCACAGATACGCAGTATTTT. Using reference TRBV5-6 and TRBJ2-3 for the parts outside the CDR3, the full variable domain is DAGVTQSPTHLIKTRGQQVTLRCSPKSGHDTVSWYQQALGQGPQFIFQYYEEEERQRGNFPDRFSGHQFPNYSSELNVNALLLGDSALYLCASSRLAGPTDTQYFGPGTRLTVL.

CDR3 region: CASSPERPSGYTF. CDR3 sequence (DNA): TGTGCCAGCAGCCCAGAACGCCCTAGTGGCTACACCTTC. This rearrangement joins TRBV11-2 to TRBJ1-2; D ambiguous. The CDR3 has 13 residues. Germline CDR1 SGHAT, CDR2 FQNNGV. V dropped 5 bases and J dropped 7 bases, with 14 bases sitting between them.

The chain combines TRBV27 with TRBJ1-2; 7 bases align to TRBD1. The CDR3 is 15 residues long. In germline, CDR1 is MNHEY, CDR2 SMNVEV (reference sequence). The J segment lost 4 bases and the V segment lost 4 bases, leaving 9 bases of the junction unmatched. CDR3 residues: CASSSTGAGSYGYTF. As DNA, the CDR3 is TGTGCCAGCAGTTCTACAGGGGCAGGGAGCTATGGCTACACCTTC.

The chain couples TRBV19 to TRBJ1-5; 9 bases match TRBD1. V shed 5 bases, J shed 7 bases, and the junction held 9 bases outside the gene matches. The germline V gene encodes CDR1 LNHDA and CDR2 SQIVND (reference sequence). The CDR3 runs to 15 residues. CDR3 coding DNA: TGTGCCAGTAGTGACACAGGGGGCGGAAGGCAGCCCCAGCATTTT. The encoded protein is CASSDTGGGRQPQHF.

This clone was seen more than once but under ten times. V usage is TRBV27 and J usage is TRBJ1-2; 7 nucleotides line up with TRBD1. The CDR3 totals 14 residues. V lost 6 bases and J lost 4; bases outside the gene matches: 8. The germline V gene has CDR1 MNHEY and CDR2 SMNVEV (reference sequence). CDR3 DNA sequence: TGTGCCAGCAGGGGACAGTTGAGCTCCTATGGCTACACCTTC. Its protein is CASRGQLSSYGYTF.

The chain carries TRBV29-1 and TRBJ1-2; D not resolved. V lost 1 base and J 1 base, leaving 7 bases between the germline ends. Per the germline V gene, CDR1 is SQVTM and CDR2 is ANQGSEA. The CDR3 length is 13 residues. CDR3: CSVEVQVNYGYTF. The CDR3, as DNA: TGCAGCGTTGAAGTGCAGGTTAACTATGGCTACACCTTC.

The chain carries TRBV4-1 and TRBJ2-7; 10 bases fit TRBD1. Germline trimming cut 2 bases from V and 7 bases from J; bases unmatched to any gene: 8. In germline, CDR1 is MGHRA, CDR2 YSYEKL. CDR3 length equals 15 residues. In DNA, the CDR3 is TGCGCCAGCAGCCAATCTGGGACAGGGGTAGGAGAGCAGTACTTC. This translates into CASSQSGTGVGEQYF.

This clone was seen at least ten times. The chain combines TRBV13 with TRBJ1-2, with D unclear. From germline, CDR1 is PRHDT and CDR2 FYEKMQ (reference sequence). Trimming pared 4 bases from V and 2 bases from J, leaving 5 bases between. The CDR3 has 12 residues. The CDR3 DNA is TGTGCCAGCAGCTATCGGAACTATGGCTACACCTTC. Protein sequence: CASSYRNYGYTF. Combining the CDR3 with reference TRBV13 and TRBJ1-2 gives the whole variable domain AAGVIQSPRHLIKEKRETATLKCYPIPRHDTVYWYQQGPGQDPQFLISFYEKMQSDKGSIPDRFSAQQFSDYHSELNMSSLELGDSALYFCASSYRNYGYTFGSGTRLTVV.

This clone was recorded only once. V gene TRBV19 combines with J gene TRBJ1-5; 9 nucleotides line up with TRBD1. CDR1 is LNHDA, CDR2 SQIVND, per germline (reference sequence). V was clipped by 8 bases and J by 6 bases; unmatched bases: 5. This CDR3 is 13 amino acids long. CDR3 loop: CASSGQGGQPQHF. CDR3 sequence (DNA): TGTGCCAGTTCGGGACAGGGAGGTCAGCCCCAGCATTTT. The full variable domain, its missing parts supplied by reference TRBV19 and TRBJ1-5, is DGGITQSPKYLFRKEGQNVTLSCEQNLNHDAMYWYRQDPGQGLRLIYYSQIVNDFQKGDIAEGYSVSREKKESFPLTVTSAQKNPTAFYLCASSGQGGQPQHFGDGTRLSIL.

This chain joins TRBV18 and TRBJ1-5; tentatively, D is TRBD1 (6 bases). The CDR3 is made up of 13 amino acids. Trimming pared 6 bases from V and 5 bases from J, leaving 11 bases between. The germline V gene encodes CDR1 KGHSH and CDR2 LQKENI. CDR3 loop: CASSSSGDQPQHF. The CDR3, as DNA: TGTGCCAGCTCTTCGTCAGGGGATCAGCCCCAGCATTTT.

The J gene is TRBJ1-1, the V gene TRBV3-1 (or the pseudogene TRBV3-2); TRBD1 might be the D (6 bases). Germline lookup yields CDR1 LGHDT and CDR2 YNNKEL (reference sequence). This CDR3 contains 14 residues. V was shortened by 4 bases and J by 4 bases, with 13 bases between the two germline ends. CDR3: CASSRLRGGTEAFF. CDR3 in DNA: TGTGCCAGCAGCCGCCTTAGGGGGGGCACTGAAGCTTTCTTT.

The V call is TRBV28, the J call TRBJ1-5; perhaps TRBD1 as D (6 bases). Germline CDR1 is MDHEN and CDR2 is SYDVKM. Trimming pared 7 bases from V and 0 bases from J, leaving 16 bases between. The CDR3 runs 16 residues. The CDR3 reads CASITGGGLSNQPQHF. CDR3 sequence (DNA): TGTGCCAGCATCACCGGGGGGGGCCTTAGCAATCAGCCCCAGCATTTT.

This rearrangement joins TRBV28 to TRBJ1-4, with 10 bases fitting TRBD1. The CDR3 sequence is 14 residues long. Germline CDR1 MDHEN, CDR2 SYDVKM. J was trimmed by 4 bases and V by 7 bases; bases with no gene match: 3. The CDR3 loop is CASKTGGFNEKLFF. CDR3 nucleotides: TGTGCCAGCAAGACAGGGGGCTTTAATGAAAAACTGTTTTTT.

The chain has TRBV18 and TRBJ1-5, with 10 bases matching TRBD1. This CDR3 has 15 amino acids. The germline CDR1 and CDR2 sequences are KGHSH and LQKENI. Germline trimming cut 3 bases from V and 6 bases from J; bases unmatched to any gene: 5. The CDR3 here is CASSPPGTGVQPQHF. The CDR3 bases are TGTGCCAGCTCACCGCCTGGGACAGGGGTTCAGCCCCAGCATTTT.

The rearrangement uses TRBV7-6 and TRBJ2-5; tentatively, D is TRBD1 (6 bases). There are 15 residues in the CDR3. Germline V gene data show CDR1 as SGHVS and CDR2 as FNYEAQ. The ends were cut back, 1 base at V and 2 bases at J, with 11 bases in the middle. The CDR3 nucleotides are TGTGCCAGCAGCTTAGTCCCAGGGGCTCAAGAGACCCAGTACTTC. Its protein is CASSLVPGAQETQYF.

CDR3 nucleotides: TGTGCCAGCAGGGTACAGGGGGCTACTGAAGCTTTCTTT. Translated, it gives CASRVQGATEAFF. The J gene is TRBJ1-1, the V gene TRBV7-2; 9 nucleotides agree with TRBD1. The CDR3 extends over 13 amino acids. The germline V gene has CDR1 SGHTA and CDR2 FQGNSA. V shed 6 bases and J 5 bases; nucleotides not matched to a gene: 4. The full variable domain, its missing parts supplied by reference TRBV7-2 and TRBJ1-1, is GAGVSQSPSNKVTEKGKDVELRCDPISGHTALYWYRQSLGQGLEFLIYFQGNSAPDKSGLPSDRFSAERTGGSVSTLTIQRTQQEDSAVYLCASRVQGATEAFFGQGTRLTVV.

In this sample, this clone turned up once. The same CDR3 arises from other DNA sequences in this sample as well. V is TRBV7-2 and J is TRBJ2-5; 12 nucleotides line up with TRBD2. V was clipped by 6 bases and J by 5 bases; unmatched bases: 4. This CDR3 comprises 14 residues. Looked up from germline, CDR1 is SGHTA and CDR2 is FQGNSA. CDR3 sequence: CASSLAGGLETQYF. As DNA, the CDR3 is TGTGCCAGCAGTCTAGCGGGGGGGTTGGAGACCCAGTACTTC.

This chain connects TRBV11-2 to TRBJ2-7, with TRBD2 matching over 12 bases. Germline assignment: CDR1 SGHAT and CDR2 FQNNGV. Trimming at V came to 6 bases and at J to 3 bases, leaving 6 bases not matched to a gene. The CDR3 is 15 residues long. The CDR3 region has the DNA TGTGCCAGCAGTCCTCTAGCGGGGGGGATCTACGAGCAGTACTTC. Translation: CASSPLAGGIYEQYF.

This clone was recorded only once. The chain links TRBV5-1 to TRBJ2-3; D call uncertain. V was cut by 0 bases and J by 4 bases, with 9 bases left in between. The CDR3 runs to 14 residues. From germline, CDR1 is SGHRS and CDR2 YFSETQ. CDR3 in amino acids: CASSLAEPPDTQYF. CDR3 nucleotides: TGCGCCAGCAGCTTGGCCGAGCCCCCAGATACGCAGTATTTT.

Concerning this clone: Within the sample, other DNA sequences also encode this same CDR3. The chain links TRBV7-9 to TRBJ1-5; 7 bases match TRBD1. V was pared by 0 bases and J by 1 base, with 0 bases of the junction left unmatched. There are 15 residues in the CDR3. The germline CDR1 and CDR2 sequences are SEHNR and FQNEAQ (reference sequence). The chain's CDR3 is CASSLAGGSNQPQHF. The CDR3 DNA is TGTGCCAGCAGCTTAGCAGGGGGCAGCAATCAGCCCCAGCATTTT.

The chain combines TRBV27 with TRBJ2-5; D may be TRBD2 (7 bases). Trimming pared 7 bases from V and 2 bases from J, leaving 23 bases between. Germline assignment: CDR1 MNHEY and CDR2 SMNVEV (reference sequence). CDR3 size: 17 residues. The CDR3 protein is CASTPRGAGAVQETQYF. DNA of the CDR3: TGTGCCAGCACGCCCCGGGGGGCCGGCGCAGTACAAGAGACCCAGTACTTC.